This T cell receptor beta chain was retrieved from a study of breast tumors, draining lymph nodes, adjacent tissues (dated by TCRdb to 2015 to 2016). About the investigation overall: In breast cancer patients, the study compared the TCR beta repertoires of tumor, adjacent nontumor tissue and axillary lymph nodes. The study aimed to assess the relationships and possible T-cell exchange between tumor, surrounding tissue and draining lymph node repertoires in human breast cancer.

From its cysteine to its phenylalanine, the CDR3 spans 18 amino acids. The sequence is cut down to CDR3 DNA, 54 bases in frame from base 1. V ends up 5 bases short and J 5 bases short, with an unmatched junction base count of 11. CDR1 and CDR2 (SGHTA, FQGNSA) derive from the germline V gene. The lymph node samples were taken from the axillary draining lymph nodes of breast cancer patients. In its sample, this clonotype was seen many times. Its antigen is currently not known. There are no base qualities to consult, and no much larger clone falls within one base. TCRdb records Illumina HiSeq 2000 as the sequencer. Multiplex PCR amplification was used to build the TCR beta chain libraries. The amplified TCR beta chain products were analyzed by high-throughput sequencing. Clones were called with MiXCR by TCRdb after fastp trimmed the public reads at Q25, and only in-frame beta chains were retained. Identical CDR3 protein sequences are pooled into one entry, listed with their most common genes and DNA. For this sample the table gives more than 200,000 distinct CDR3 sequences, of which less than 40% were detected only once. Roughly 1.5% of the sample rests with the top ten.

The study at large found these results: The data were considered consistent with the idea that most tumor T cells come from the lymph node and then expand in tumor tissue. The study presented the conclusion that tumor T cells originate in lymph nodes as consistent with a hypothesis, not as something directly demonstrated. Tumor and nontumor tissue repertoires were found to be significantly more similar in luminal-like than in basal-like breast cancer. Tumor T-cell repertoires showed less diversity than lymph node repertoires and more diversity than nontumor tissue repertoires, and tumor T-cell repertoires showed preferential V and J gene usage.

The sequencing sample was made of axillary lymph node tissue. The clonotype was recovered from a female donor with breast cancer. Some clones in this sample may be carry-over from other donors' samples. This chain joins TRBV7-2 to TRBJ2-2; the junction holds 13 bases that match TRBD2. CDR3 region: CASSHLTGTSGTTGELFF. The bases are TGTGCCAGCAGCCATCTAACCGGGACTAGCGGGACTACCGGGGAGCTGTTTTTT. Outside the CDR3, residues come from the reference TRBV7-2 and TRBJ2-2 proteins, so the full variable domain is: GAGVSQSPSNKVTEKGKDVELRCDPISGHTALYWYRQSLGQGLEFLIYFQGNSAPDKSGLPSDRFSAERTGGSVSTLTIQRTQQEDSAVYLCASSHLTGTSGTTGELFFGEGSRLTVL.